The 32 T cell receptor beta chains below all came from one sample that was sequenced in a study of T cells in Graves' hyperthyroidism and ophthalmopathy. Using RNA transcripts as the source, TCR beta CDR3 regions were amplified. The HTBI set primed first-round TCR CDR3 RT-PCR. TCRdb re-called the multiplex PCR reads through MiXCR, storing one row per CDR3 protein. The sample has some 380,000 distinct CDR3 sequences; around an eighth are singletons. Sequenced: blood. Receptors originate from a man aged 25-40 years with Graves' hyperthyroidism that later progressed to Graves' ophthalmopathy.

In its sample, this clonotype was seen many times. The chain has TRBV5-1 and TRBJ1-1, with TRBD1 identical over 11 bases. V was pared by 4 bases and J by 1 base, with 9 bases of the junction left unmatched. Germline lookup yields CDR1 SGHRS and CDR2 YFSETQ. The CDR3 contains 17 residues. CDR3: CASSDGQGALENTEAFF. The CDR3 DNA is TGCGCCAGCAGCGACGGACAGGGGGCTTTGGAGAACACTGAAGCTTTCTTT.

This clonotype was recorded a few times. CDR3 sequence (DNA): TGCGCCAGCAGTGTTGGGTTAACGGGGGAACTGTTTTTT. The encoded protein is CASSVGLTGELFF. The genes are TRBV10-2 and TRBJ1-4, with D maybe TRBD1 (5 bases). CDR1 is WSHSY, CDR2 SAAADI, per germline. Trimming pared 4 bases from V and 12 bases from J, leaving 15 bases between. CDR3 size: 13 residues.

This clonotype has a count of ten or more. V is TRBV20-1 and J is TRBJ1-5, with TRBD1 identical over 7 bases. Germline CDR1 reads DFQATT; CDR2 reads SNEGSKA (reference sequence). The CDR3 is made up of 12 amino acids. The V gene end was trimmed by 6 bases and the J gene end by 4 bases; junction bases not matched to a gene: 3. The CDR3 here is CSAGDSNQPQHF. Here the CDR3 DNA reads TGCAGTGCCGGGGACAGTAATCAGCCCCAGCATTTT.

This clonotype has at least ten counts. This chain connects TRBV2 to TRBJ2-7; maybe TRBD1 (5 bases). Germline loops: CDR1 SNHLY, CDR2 FYNNEI. V was trimmed by 4 bases and J by 6 bases, leaving 16 bases between them. This CDR3 is built from 14 residues. The CDR3 DNA is TGTGCCAGCAGTGGAGGTGGGGCTCTGGGCGAGCAGTACTTC. Its protein is CASSGGGALGEQYF.

This chain links TRBV7-2 with TRBJ2-3, with a tentative D call TRBD2 (5 bases). Trimming shortened V by 2 bases and J by 10 bases, and 10 bases separated the two germline ends. The germline gives CDR1 SGHTA, CDR2 FQGNSA. This CDR3 is built from 12 residues. CDR3 in amino acids: CASSLPGSSQYF. The DNA for the CDR3 is TGTGCCAGCAGCTTACCTGGGAGCTCGCAGTATTTT.

This clonotype was detected many times. The V call is TRBV20-1, the J call TRBJ2-3, with no clear D. Germline loops: CDR1 DFQATT, CDR2 SNEGSKA (reference sequence). This CDR3 region has 12 residues. Deletions cut 4 bases from V and 0 bases from J, with 5 bases between. The CDR3 DNA reads as TGCAGTGCTAAGACAAGCACAGATACGCAGTATTTT. It yields the protein CSAKTSTDTQYF.

The table lists this clonotype with many counts. The chain carries TRBV28 and TRBJ2-1, with 7 nucleotides matching TRBD1. CDR1 is MDHEN, CDR2 SYDVKM, per germline. After removal of 6 bases from V and 2 bases from J, the junction contained 4 bases not matched to a gene. The length of the CDR3 is 14 residues. The CDR3 DNA follows: TGTGCCAGCAGGCCGGACAGGCCCTACAATGAGCAGTTCTTC. Translating gives CASRPDRPYNEQFF.

Many counts were recorded for this clonotype. The rearrangement joins TRBV20-1 to TRBJ2-1; 8 bases map to TRBD2. Germline trimming cut 2 bases from V and 0 bases from J; bases unmatched to any gene: 3. CDR1 and CDR2 (germline): DFQATT, SNEGSKA (reference sequence). This CDR3 has 15 residues. CDR3 region: CSARKRGSSYNEQFF. As DNA, the CDR3 is TGCAGTGCTAGAAAGCGGGGGAGCTCCTACAATGAGCAGTTCTTC.

This chain uses TRBV6-2 or TRBV6-3 with TRBJ2-4; no clear D gene. The CDR3 extends over 13 amino acids. Germline loops: CDR1 MNHEY, CDR2 SVGEGT. Trimming removed 2 bases from V and 5 bases from J, with 7 bases in between. The CDR3 loop reads CASSYEAQNIQYF. The CDR3 DNA sequence: TGTGCCAGCAGTTACGAGGCCCAAAACATTCAGTACTTC.

In this sample, this clonotype turned up a few times. The chain joins TRBV5-1 to TRBJ2-5; unclear D gene. Germline V CDR1 and CDR2: SGHRS, YFSETQ. The CDR3 has 15 residues. V was shortened by 7 bases and J by 1 base, with 17 bases between the two germline ends. The CDR3 nucleotides read TGCGCCAGCTCCCCTGATAGGCCTTTCCAAGAGACCCAGTACTTC. Protein product: CASSPDRPFQETQYF. The variable domain in full, completed from reference TRBV5-1 and TRBJ2-5, reads KAGVTQTPRYLIKTRGQQVTLSCSPISGHRSVSWYQQTPGQGLQFLFEYFSETQRNKGNFPGRFSGRQFSNSRSEMNVSTLELGDSALYLCASSPDRPFQETQYFGPGTRLLVL.

The chain recombines TRBV27 with TRBJ2-1; no clear D. The CDR3 spans 11 residues. The V gene's germline CDR1 is MNHEY and CDR2 SMNVEV (reference sequence). V lost 2 bases, J lost 13 bases, and 9 bases lay in between. The chain's CDR3 is CASSLGLDQFF. CDR3 DNA sequence: TGTGCCAGCAGTTTAGGCCTAGACCAGTTCTTC.

This clonotype was seen more than once but under ten times. The chain has TRBV27 and TRBJ2-7; 7 bases match TRBD1. Germline V gene sequence: CDR1 MNHEY, CDR2 SMNVEV (reference sequence). The CDR3 totals 14 residues. J was trimmed by 7 bases and V by 6 bases; bases with no gene match: 12. The CDR3 here is CASSPRDRLWEQYF. The CDR3 nucleotides are TGTGCCAGCAGCCCCCGGGACAGACTCTGGGAGCAGTACTTC.

The chain couples TRBV6-2 or TRBV6-3 to TRBJ2-5, with D perhaps given as TRBD1 or TRBD2 (5 bases each). CDR3 size: 14 residues. The V and J ends lost 2 bases and 2 bases respectively, with 9 bases between them. Germline assignment: CDR1 MNHEY and CDR2 SVGEGT. CDR3 in DNA: TGTGCCAGCAGTTACGAGGGGTATCAAGAGACCCAGTACTTC. It is translated as CASSYEGYQETQYF.

The table lists this clonotype with a few counts. The chain recombines TRBV13 with TRBJ1-3, with D possibly being TRBD1 (6 bases). CDR3 size: 15 residues. V was pared by 7 bases and J by 1 base, with 14 bases between. CDR1 and CDR2 (germline): PRHDT, FYEKMQ (reference sequence). The CDR3 is CASTTGRSSGNTIYF. In nucleotides, the CDR3 is TGTGCCAGCACCACAGGGCGAAGTTCTGGAAACACCATATATTTT.

This chain connects TRBV10-3 to TRBJ2-1, with 10 bases lining up with TRBD2. Germline V gene lookup returns CDR1 ENHRY and CDR2 SYGVKD. This CDR3 is built from 16 residues. The V segment lost 3 bases and the J segment 4 bases; nucleotides outside the gene matches: 6. The CDR3 protein is CAISDSKRGGYNEQFF. The CDR3 region has the DNA TGTGCCATCAGTGACTCGAAGCGGGGGGGTTACAATGAGCAGTTCTTC.

CDR3 residues: CASSIDEQGSGYTF. The CDR3 bases are TGTGCCAGTAGTATAGATGAACAGGGGAGCGGCTACACCTTC. The V and J genes are TRBV19 and TRBJ1-2; 7 bases map to TRBD1. The CDR3 spans 14 residues. V trimming: 0 bases; J trimming: 8 bases; junction bases outside the gene matches: 6. From germline, CDR1 is LNHDA and CDR2 SQIVND (reference sequence).

The chain has TRBV19 and TRBJ1-4; 10 positions match TRBD1. V shed 5 bases and J 6 bases; nucleotides not matched to a gene: 3. This CDR3 comprises 14 residues. Per the germline V gene, CDR1 is LNHDA and CDR2 is SQIVND (reference sequence). The CDR3 spells CASSLGQGDEKLFF. The CDR3 DNA sequence: TGTGCCAGTAGTCTCGGACAGGGGGATGAAAAACTGTTTTTT.

The genes are TRBV29-1 and TRBJ2-2; D unclear. Germline V CDR1 and CDR2: SQVTM, ANQGSEA. The CDR3 covers 12 residues. Trimming took 4 bases from V and 2 from J, leaving 5 bases between them. Here the CDR3 DNA reads TGCAGCGTTGGCCCCAACACCGGGGAGCTGTTTTTT. The encoded protein is CSVGPNTGELFF.

The chain links TRBV4-1 to TRBJ2-3; 11 bases align to TRBD2. Germline CDR1 MGHRA, CDR2 YSYEKL. The CDR3 contains 16 residues. Trimming removed 4 bases from V and 7 bases from J; junction bases left unmatched: 10. The CDR3 protein is CASSLGTSGIRHTQYF. Here the CDR3 DNA reads TGCGCCAGCAGCCTAGGGACTAGCGGAATTAGGCATACGCAGTATTTT.

This clonotype showed up many times. The chain is built from TRBV7-3 and TRBJ2-3; 8 bases are a match to TRBD2. The J segment lost 0 bases and the V segment lost 0 bases, leaving 8 bases of the junction unmatched. The V gene's germline CDR1 is SGHTA and CDR2 FQGTGA. The CDR3 totals 18 residues. The CDR3 protein is CASSLTSLAGRSTDTQYF. The CDR3 region has the DNA TGTGCCAGCAGCTTAACATCTTTAGCGGGGCGGAGCACAGATACGCAGTATTTT.

In its sample, this clonotype was seen many times. The chain couples TRBV20-1 to TRBJ2-3, with D possibly being TRBD2 (7 bases). The germline gives CDR1 DFQATT, CDR2 SNEGSKA (reference sequence). The CDR3 runs to 14 residues. CDR3 sequence: CRGEAGASTDTQYF. As DNA, the CDR3 is TGCAGGGGTGAGGCGGGGGCGAGCACAGATACGCAGTATTTT.

The rearrangement links TRBV5-1 to TRBJ2-1; D is unresolved. The V and J ends lost 0 bases and 0 bases respectively, with 13 bases between them. Looked up from germline, CDR1 is SGHRS and CDR2 is YFSETQ. CDR3 length: 17 residues. This chain's CDR3 is CASSLVLGRSSYNEQFF. Written as DNA, the CDR3 is TGCGCCAGCAGCTTGGTGTTGGGTAGGAGCTCCTACAATGAGCAGTTCTTC. Using reference TRBV5-1 and TRBJ2-1 for the parts outside the CDR3, the full variable domain is KAGVTQTPRYLIKTRGQQVTLSCSPISGHRSVSWYQQTPGQGLQFLFEYFSETQRNKGNFPGRFSGRQFSNSRSEMNVSTLELGDSALYLCASSLVLGRSSYNEQFFGPGTRLTVL.

This clonotype was counted many times. For the CDR3, the DNA is TGCAGTGCTAGTGACGCAAAGCTACCCTCGTGGGAGCAGTACTTC. This sequence encodes CSASDAKLPSWEQYF. The chain joins TRBV20-1 to TRBJ2-7; no clear D. Trimming shortened V by 3 bases and J by 7 bases, and 22 bases separated the two germline ends. The CDR3 sequence is 15 residues long. The V gene's germline CDR1 is DFQATT and CDR2 SNEGSKA (reference sequence).

The table lists this clonotype with many counts. V and J are TRBV12-3 or TRBV12-4 and TRBJ1-1; maybe TRBD1 (6 bases). The V end was cut by 6 bases, the J end by 0 bases, with 17 bases between. CDR3 length equals 16 residues. The CDR3 DNA reads TGTGCCAGCAGCCCAGGGGCCCGGAGTTTGAACACTGAAGCTTTCTTT. Amino acids: CASSPGARSLNTEAFF.

This clonotype was counted ten times or more. V and J are TRBV28 and TRBJ2-4; 9 bases map to TRBD2. The J segment lost 0 bases and the V segment lost 6 bases, leaving 12 bases of the junction unmatched. The CDR3 is made up of 18 amino acids. Germline V gives CDR1 MDHEN, CDR2 SYDVKM. The CDR3 DNA reads as TGTGCCAGCAGACCTAGCGGGGCTAAAGTCCTAGCCAAAAACATTCAGTACTTC. This encodes CASRPSGAKVLAKNIQYF.

The rearrangement links TRBV14 to TRBJ2-1, with 9 bases aligning to TRBD1. The germline V gene encodes CDR1 SGHDN and CDR2 FVKESK. J was trimmed by 10 bases and V by 5 bases; bases with no gene match: 6. The CDR3 consists of 13 residues. CDR3 sequence (DNA): TGTGCCAGCAGCTTCGGGACAGGGAACGAGCAGTTCTTC. Protein: CASSFGTGNEQFF. The complete variable domain, with remaining parts taken from reference TRBV14 and TRBJ2-1, reads EAGVTQFPSHSVIEKGQTVTLRCDPISGHDNLYWYRRVMGKEIKFLLHFVKESKQDESGMPNNRFLAERTGGTYSTLKVQPAELEDSGVYFCASSFGTGNEQFFGPGTRLTVL.

This clonotype was seen many times. This chain joins TRBV5-1 and TRBJ1-2, with 9 bases matching TRBD1. Germline CDR1 SGHRS, CDR2 YFSETQ. The J segment lost 1 base and the V segment lost 1 base, leaving 2 bases of the junction unmatched. The CDR3 runs 15 residues. The CDR3 bases are TGCGCCAGCAGCTTGAGGGGACAGGGTAACTATGGCTACACCTTC. Protein product: CASSLRGQGNYGYTF.

V is TRBV4-1 and J is TRBJ1-2; the D gene is possibly TRBD1 (5 bases). CDR1 and CDR2 (germline): MGHRA, YSYEKL. This CDR3 comprises 15 residues. V was shortened by 3 bases and J by 10 bases, with 21 bases between the two germline ends. DNA of the CDR3: TGCGCCAGCAGCCACCCTTTCCGGGACTCTAGCGACTACACCTTC. This codes for CASSHPFRDSSDYTF.

Many counts were recorded for this clonotype. The V gene is TRBV7-8, the J gene TRBJ1-2; weak D call: TRBD1 (6 bases). CDR1 is SGHVS, CDR2 FQNEAQ, per germline. Trimming left V 5 bases short and J 6 bases short, with 16 bases between. This CDR3 comprises 14 residues. CDR3 amino acids: CASSVGGGGNGYTF. CDR3 DNA: TGTGCCAGCAGCGTCGGGGGCGGCGGTAATGGCTACACCTTC.

This clonotype was counted at least ten times. The CDR3: CAGWDRASGYTF. CDR3 sequence (DNA): TGCGCCGGATGGGACCGGGCCAGCGGCTACACCTTC. The chain employs TRBV10-1 and TRBJ1-2; possibly TRBD1 for D (5 bases). CDR1 and CDR2 (germline): WNHNN, SYGVQD (reference sequence). This CDR3 is 12 amino acids long. V was clipped by 11 bases and J by 8 bases, with 18 bases between them.

With respect to this clonotype: This sequence may be a read error, since a much larger clone differs from it by one base. The V and J genes are TRBV14 and TRBJ1-1; D is undetermined. The CDR3 has 13 amino acids. Per germline, CDR1 SGHDN and CDR2 FVKESK. The CDR3 region has the DNA TGTGCCAGCAGCCAAACCAGGAACACTGGAGCTTTCTTT. Translating it yields CASSQTRNTGAFF.

Ten or more counts support this clonotype. The V and J genes are TRBV20-1 and TRBJ2-3; no definite D call. The V end was cut by 4 bases, the J end by 0 bases, with 5 bases between. Germline CDR1 and CDR2: DFQATT and SNEGSKA (reference sequence). The CDR3 has 12 residues. The DNA for the CDR3 is TGCAGTGCTATCCTGAGCACAGATACGCAGTATTTT. Translated, it gives CSAILSTDTQYF.